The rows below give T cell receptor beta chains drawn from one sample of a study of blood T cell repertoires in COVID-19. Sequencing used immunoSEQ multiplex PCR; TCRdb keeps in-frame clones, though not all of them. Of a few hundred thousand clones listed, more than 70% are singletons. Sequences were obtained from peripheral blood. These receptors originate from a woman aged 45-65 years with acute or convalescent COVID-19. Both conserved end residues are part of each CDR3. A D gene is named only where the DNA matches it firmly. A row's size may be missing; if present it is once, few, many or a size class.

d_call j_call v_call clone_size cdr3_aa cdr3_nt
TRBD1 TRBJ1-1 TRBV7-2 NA CASSLVGGRGLGTEAFF TGTGCCAGCAGCTTAGTAGGGGGTAGGGGGCTCGGAACTGAAGCTTTCTTT
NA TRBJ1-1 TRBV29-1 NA CSGSDTEAFF TGCAGCGGTTCTGACACTGAAGCTTTCTTT
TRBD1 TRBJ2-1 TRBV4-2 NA CASSLGQGTYNEQFF TGTGCCAGCAGTCTCGGACAGGGGACATACAATGAGCAGTTCTTC
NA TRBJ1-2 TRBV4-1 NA CASSLSPTAQPRYGYTF TGCGCCAGCAGCCTAAGCCCTACCGCCCAACCACGCTATGGCTACACCTTC
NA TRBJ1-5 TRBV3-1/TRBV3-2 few CASSEGLGQPQHF TGTGCCAGCAGCGAGGGATTGGGGCAGCCCCAGCATTTT
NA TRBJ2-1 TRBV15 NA CATSSVGLMSSNEQFF TGTGCCACCAGCAGCGTGGGACTCATGTCCTCCAATGAGCAGTTCTTC
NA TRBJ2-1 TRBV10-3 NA CAISEDREAYNEQFF TGTGCCATCAGTGAGGACAGGGAGGCCTACAATGAGCAGTTCTTC
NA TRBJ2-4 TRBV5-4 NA CASSSLTLAKNIQYF TGTGCCAGCAGCTCCCTCACTCTAGCCAAAAACATTCAGTACTTC
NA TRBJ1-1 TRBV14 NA CASSQKVGKRLGGTEAFF TGTGCCAGCAGCCAAAAGGTGGGAAAGAGGTTGGGAGGCACTGAAGCTTTCTTT
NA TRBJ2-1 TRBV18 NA CASSPGTSIYNEQFF TGTGCCAGCTCGCCCGGGACTTCAATTTACAATGAGCAGTTCTTC
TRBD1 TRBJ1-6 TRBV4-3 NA CASSLIPGGGNNSPLHF TGCGCCAGCAGCCTTATCCCAGGGGGCGGAAATAATTCACCCCTCCACTTT
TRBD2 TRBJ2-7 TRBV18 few CASSPPHAGGYEQYF TGTGCCAGCTCACCACCGCACGCGGGAGGCTACGAGCAGTACTTC
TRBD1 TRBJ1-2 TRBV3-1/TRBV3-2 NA CASSLLGTVNPDWKGYTF TGTGCCAGCAGCCTCCTCGGGACAGTAAACCCCGACTGGAAGGGCTACACCTTC
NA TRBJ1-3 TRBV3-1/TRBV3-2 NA CASSPTHASGNTIYF TGTGCCAGCAGCCCGACACACGCCTCTGGAAACACCATATATTTT
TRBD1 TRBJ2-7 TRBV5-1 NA CASSSSRDRGVTYEQYF TGCGCCAGCAGCTCATCCAGGGACAGGGGCGTTACCTACGAGCAGTACTTC
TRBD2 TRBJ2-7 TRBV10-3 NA CAISAGLAGGSSYEQYF TGTGCCATCAGCGCGGGACTAGCGGGAGGAAGCTCCTACGAGCAGTACTTC
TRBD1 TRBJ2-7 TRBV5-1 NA CASSFGTADGEQYF TGCGCCAGCAGCTTCGGGACAGCCGATGGAGAGCAGTACTTC
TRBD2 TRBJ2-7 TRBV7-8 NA CASSARLAGAYEQYF TGTGCCAGCAGCGCCAGACTAGCGGGAGCGTACGAGCAGTACTTC
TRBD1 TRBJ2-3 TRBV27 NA CASSTGTVGHTDTQYF TGTGCCAGCAGTACAGGGACAGTAGGTCACACAGATACGCAGTATTTT
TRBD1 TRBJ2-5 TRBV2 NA CASTDRDRVRGETQYF TGTGCCAGCACCGACCGGGACAGGGTTCGGGGAGAGACCCAGTACTTC
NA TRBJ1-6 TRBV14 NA CASSQDFTVPNSPLHF TGTGCCAGCAGCCAAGATTTTACAGTACCCAATTCACCCCTCCACTTT
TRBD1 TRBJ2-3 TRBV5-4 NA CASRRDRASTDTQYF TGTGCCAGTCGACGGGACAGGGCTAGCACAGATACGCAGTATTTT
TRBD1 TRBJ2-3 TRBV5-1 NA CASSSGQASTDTQYF TGCGCCAGCAGCTCCGGACAGGCGAGCACAGATACGCAGTATTTT
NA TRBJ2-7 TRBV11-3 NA CASSPGGTENSYEQYF TGTGCCAGCAGCCCAGGGGGGACAGAGAACTCCTACGAGCAGTACTTC
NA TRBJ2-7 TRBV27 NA CASSLGRGEQYF TGTGCCAGCAGTTTGGGGAGGGGGGAGCAGTACTTC
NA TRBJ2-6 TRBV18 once CASSPGAGANVLTF TGTGCCAGCTCACCGGGAGCCGGGGCCAACGTCCTGACTTTC
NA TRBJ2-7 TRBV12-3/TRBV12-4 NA CASSLLQAYEQYF TGTGCCAGCAGTTTGCTCCAAGCGTACGAGCAGTACTTC
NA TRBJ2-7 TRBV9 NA CASSVSLQGYYEQYF TGTGCCAGCAGCGTAAGTTTGCAGGGGTACTACGAGCAGTACTTC
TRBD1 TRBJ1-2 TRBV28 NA CASSRTTGAGYGYTF TGTGCCAGCAGTAGAACTACAGGGGCAGGGTATGGCTACACCTTC
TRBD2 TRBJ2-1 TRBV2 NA CASSLTSGRVNEQFF TGTGCCAGCAGCTTAACTAGCGGGAGGGTCAATGAGCAGTTCTTC
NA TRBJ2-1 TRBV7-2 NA CASSSKKQDINEQFF TGTGCCAGCAGCTCCAAGAAACAGGACATCAATGAGCAGTTCTTC
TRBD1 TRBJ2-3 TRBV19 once CASAGTGVSTDTQYF TGTGCCAGCGCTGGGACAGGGGTCAGCACAGATACGCAGTATTTT
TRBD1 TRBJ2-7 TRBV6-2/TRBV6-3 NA CASSSPSEGAVGSYEQYF TGTGCCAGCAGTTCTCCGTCAGAGGGGGCGGTAGGTTCCTACGAGCAGTACTTC
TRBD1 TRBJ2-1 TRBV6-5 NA CASRLTGGYNEQFF TGTGCCAGCAGGCTGACAGGGGGGTACAATGAGCAGTTCTTC
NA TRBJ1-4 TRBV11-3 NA CASSRGSGAKPTTNEKLFF TGTGCCAGCAGCCGAGGGTCAGGGGCAAAACCAACAACTAATGAAAAACTGTTTTTT
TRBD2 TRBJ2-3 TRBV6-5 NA CASSYEGGPLYTQYF TGTGCCAGCAGTTATGAGGGAGGGCCGTTATATACGCAGTATTTT
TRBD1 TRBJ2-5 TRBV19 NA CASSTLPGQGGGETQYF TGTGCCAGTAGTACACTACCGGGACAGGGGGGCGGAGAGACCCAGTACTTC
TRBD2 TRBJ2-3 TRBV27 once CASSSAGAGADTQYF TGTGCCAGCAGCTCAGCGGGAGCTGGCGCAGATACGCAGTATTTT
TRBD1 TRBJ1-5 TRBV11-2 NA CASSLAGQGYNQPQHF TGTGCCAGCAGCTTGGCGGGACAGGGTTACAATCAGCCCCAGCATTTT
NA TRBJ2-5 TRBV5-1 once CASSLAETQYF TGCGCCAGCAGCTTGGCTGAGACCCAGTACTTC
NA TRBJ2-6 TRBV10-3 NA CAISEMGGSGANVLTF TGTGCCATCAGTGAGATGGGGGGCTCTGGGGCCAACGTCCTGACTTTC
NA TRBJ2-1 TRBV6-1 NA CASSETSQDEQFF TGTGCCAGCAGTGAGACTAGTCAGGATGAGCAGTTCTTC
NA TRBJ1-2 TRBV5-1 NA CASSLVSGGNYGYTF TGCGCCAGCAGCTTGGTCTCAGGTGGCAACTATGGCTACACCTTC
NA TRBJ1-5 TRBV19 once CASSIQGRERPQHF TGTGCCAGTAGTATACAGGGCCGGGAGAGGCCCCAGCATTTT
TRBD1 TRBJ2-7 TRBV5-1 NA CASGPGQATSYEQYF TGCGCCAGCGGACCGGGACAGGCCACCTCCTACGAGCAGTACTTC
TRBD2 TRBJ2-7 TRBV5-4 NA CASSLERLAGSEQYF TGTGCCAGCAGCTTAGAAAGACTAGCGGGATCCGAGCAGTACTTC
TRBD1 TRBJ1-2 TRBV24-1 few CATSGNAKGAGGYTF TGTGCCACCAGTGGAAACGCTAAGGGGGCTGGTGGCTACACCTTC
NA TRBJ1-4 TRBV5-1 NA CASSPLRGIEKLFF TGCGCCAGCAGCCCTCTTCGGGGGATTGAAAAACTGTTTTTT
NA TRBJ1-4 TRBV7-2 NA CASSLEQARNEKLFF TGTGCCAGCAGCTTAGAACAGGCTCGAAATGAAAAACTGTTTTTT
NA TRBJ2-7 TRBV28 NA CASSSETGHKSGEQYF TGTGCCAGCAGTTCCGAGACGGGACACAAGTCTGGTGAGCAGTACTTC
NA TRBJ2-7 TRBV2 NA CASTTESYEQYF TGTGCCAGCACCACAGAGTCCTACGAGCAGTACTTC
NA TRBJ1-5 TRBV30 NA CAWSASPRGLDQPQHF TGTGCCTGGAGTGCATCCCCCCGGGGGTTGGATCAGCCCCAGCATTTT
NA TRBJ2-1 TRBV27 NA CASSLLGSGNSYNEQFF TGTGCCAGCAGTTTACTAGGGTCAGGGAACTCCTACAATGAGCAGTTCTTC
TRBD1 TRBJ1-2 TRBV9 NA CASSAQGAEGGYTF TGTGCCAGCAGCGCACAGGGGGCGGAGGGTGGCTACACCTTC
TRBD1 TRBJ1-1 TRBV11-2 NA CASSSDRGTEAFF TGTGCCAGCAGCTCAGACAGGGGCACTGAAGCTTTCTTT
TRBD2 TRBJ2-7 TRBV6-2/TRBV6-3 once CASSQGLAEQYF TGTGCCAGCAGTCAAGGACTAGCCGAGCAGTACTTC
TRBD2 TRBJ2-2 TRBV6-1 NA CASSEVYRLAGAGGELFF TGTGCCAGCAGTGAAGTCTATAGGCTAGCGGGGGCTGGGGGGGAGCTGTTTTTT
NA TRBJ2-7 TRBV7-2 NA CASSLSVLPTYEQYF TGTGCCAGCAGCTTATCCGTACTGCCGACCTACGAGCAGTACTTC